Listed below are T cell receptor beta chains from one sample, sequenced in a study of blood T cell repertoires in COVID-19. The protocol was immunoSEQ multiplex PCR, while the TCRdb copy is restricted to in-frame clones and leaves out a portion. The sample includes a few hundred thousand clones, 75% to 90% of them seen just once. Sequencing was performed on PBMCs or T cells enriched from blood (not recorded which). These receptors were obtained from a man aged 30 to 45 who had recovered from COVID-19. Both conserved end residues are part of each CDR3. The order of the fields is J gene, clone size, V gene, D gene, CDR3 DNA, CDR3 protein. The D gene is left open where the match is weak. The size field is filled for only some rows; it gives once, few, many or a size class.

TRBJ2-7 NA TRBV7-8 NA TGTGCCAGCAGCCCGTCGCCGGGATCCTACGAGCAGTACTTC CASSPSPGSYEQYF
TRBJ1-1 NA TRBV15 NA TGTGCCACCAGCAGTGACAGGTTAGTTAACACTGAAGCTTTCTTT CATSSDRLVNTEAFF
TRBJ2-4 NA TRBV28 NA TGTGCCAGCACCGCGGGGACGGTACTAGCCAAAAACATTCAGTACTTC CASTAGTVLAKNIQYF
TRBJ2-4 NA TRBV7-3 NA TGTGCCAGCCAGGTGATTCTAGCCAAAAACATTCAGTACTTC CASQVILAKNIQYF
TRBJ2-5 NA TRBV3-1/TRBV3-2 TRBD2 TGTGCCAGCAGCCTCTCGGGACTAGCGGGAGGGTCCCAAGAGACCCAGTACTTC CASSLSGLAGGSQETQYF
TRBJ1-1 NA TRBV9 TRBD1 TGTGCCAGCAGCGTAGGCGGGACAGTGAACACTGAAGCTTTCTTT CASSVGGTVNTEAFF
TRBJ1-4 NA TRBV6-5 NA TGTGCCAGCAGCCGGGAAGGGCCTAATGAAAAACTGTTTTTT CASSREGPNEKLFF
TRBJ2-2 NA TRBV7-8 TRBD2 TGTGCCAGCAGCTTTCTTCTTGGAGCGGGAGGGGGCTTTGGGGAGCTGTTTTTT CASSFLLGAGGGFGELFF
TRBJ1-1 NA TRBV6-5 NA TGTGCCAGCAGTTACTCGTTAAACACTGAAGCTTTCTTT CASSYSLNTEAFF
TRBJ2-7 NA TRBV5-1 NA TGCGCCAGCAGCACCACCGGAGGGGTCTACGAGCAGTACTTC CASSTTGGVYEQYF
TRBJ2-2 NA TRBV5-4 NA TGTGCCAGCAGCCCCCGGCGAGAGACAGCAAACACCGGGGAGCTGTTTTTT CASSPRRETANTGELFF
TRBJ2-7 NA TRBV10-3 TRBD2 TGTGCCATCAGTGATATAGCGGGCCGGCCTTCTTCCGAGCAGTACTTC CAISDIAGRPSSEQYF
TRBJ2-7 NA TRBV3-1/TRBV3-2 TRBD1 TGTGCCAGCAGCCCCAGACAGGGTGGTAACGAGCAGTACTTC CASSPRQGGNEQYF
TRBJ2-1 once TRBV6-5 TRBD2 TGTGCCAGCAGTCTAACTAGCGGTGAGCAGTTCTTC CASSLTSGEQFF
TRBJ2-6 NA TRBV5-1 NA TGCGCCAGCAGCTTGGTCGGTTACTCTGGGGCCAACGTCCTGACTTTC CASSLVGYSGANVLTF
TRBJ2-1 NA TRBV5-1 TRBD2 TGCGCCAGCAGGGAGGCGGGAGGAGGGTACAATGAGCAGTTCTTC CASREAGGGYNEQFF
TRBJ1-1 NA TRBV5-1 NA TGCGCCAGCAGCTTGGGTTTAAGGGGGTGGTTGAACACTGAAGCTTTCTTT CASSLGLRGWLNTEAFF
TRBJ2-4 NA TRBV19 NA TGTGCCAGTAGTATGGAGGGGCAAGCGATAGCCAAAAACATTCAGTACTTC CASSMEGQAIAKNIQYF
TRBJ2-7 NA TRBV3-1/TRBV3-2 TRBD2 TGTGCCAGCAGCCTTGGGACTACGTTCGGGGAGCAGTACTTC CASSLGTTFGEQYF
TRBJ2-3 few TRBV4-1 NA TGCGCCAGCAGCCAAGAAGGGGTTTCCCGTTCCGGAGATACGCAGTATTTT CASSQEGVSRSGDTQYF
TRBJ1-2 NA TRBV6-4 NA TGTGCCAGCACCGCGGCCAGCGGGGCTAACTATGGCTACACCTTC CASTAASGANYGYTF
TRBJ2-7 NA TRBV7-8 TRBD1 TGTGCCAGCAGCTTAGCTAGGACAGGGAATTTCGAGCAGTACTTC CASSLARTGNFEQYF
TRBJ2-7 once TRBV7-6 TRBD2 TGTGCCAGCAGCTCCCGACTAGCGGGAAGGGACGAGCAGTACTTC CASSSRLAGRDEQYF
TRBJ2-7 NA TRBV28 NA TGTGCCAGCAGTTTTTCTTACGAGCAGTACTTC CASSFSYEQYF
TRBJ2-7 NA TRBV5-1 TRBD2 TGCGCCAGCAGCCGAGCGGGGAGCTCCTACGAGCAGTACTTC CASSRAGSSYEQYF
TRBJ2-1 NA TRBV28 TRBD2 TGTGCCAGCAGTCCTGGGACTAGCGGGAGGACGGAGCAGTTCTTC CASSPGTSGRTEQFF
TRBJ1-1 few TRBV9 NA TGTGCCAGCAGCGCAGATACTAGCACTGAAGCTTTCTTT CASSADTSTEAFF
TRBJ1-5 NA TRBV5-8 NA TGTGCCAGCACACAGGATCAGCCCCAGCATTTT CASTQDQPQHF
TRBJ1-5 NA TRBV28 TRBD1 TGTGCCAGCAGTTTGGTGGCAGGGGGTAGCAATCAGCCCCAGCATTTT CASSLVAGGSNQPQHF